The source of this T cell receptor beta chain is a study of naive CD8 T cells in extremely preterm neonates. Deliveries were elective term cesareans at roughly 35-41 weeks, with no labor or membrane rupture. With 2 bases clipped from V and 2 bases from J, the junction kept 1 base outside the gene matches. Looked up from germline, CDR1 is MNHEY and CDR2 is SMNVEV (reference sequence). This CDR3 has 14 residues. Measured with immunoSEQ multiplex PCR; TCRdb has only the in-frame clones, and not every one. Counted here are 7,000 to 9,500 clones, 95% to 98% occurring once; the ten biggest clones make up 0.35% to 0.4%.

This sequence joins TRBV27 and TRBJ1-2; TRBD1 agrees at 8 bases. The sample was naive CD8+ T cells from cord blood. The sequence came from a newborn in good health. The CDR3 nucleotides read TGTGCCAGCAGTTTACAGGGGGCGAACTATGGCTACACCTTC. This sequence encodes CASSLQGANYGYTF.